A single sample is the source of the 6 T cell receptor beta chains below, sequenced in a study of immune cell composition in non-small cell lung cancer. Normal lung was sampled as far from the tumour as possible, at least 3 cm. Data came from immunoSEQ multiplex PCR; TCRdb stores just in-frame clones and leaves some out. The sample consists of several thousand clones, about two thirds of them appearing once. The same sample was also used in a study of CD4 T cells in lung cancer.

Sequencing was performed on non-adjacent lung tissue. The source of these receptors is a human donor with non-small cell lung cancer.

The rearrangement links TRBV5-1 to TRBJ2-5; 8 bases match TRBD2. V trimming: 2 bases; J trimming: 4 bases; junction bases outside the gene matches: 10. The CDR3 sequence is 16 residues long. CDR1 is SGHRS, CDR2 YFSETQ, per germline. The CDR3 DNA is TGCGCCAGCAGCTTCTCGGGGGGGAGGGCTAGAGAGACCCAGTACTTC. This encodes CASSFSGGRARETQYF.

The V and J genes are TRBV7-2 and TRBJ1-2; 9 positions agree with TRBD1. This CDR3 region has 15 residues. Germline CDR1 and CDR2: SGHTA and FQGNSA. Germline trimming cut 5 bases from V and 1 base from J; bases unmatched to any gene: 5. The DNA of the CDR3 is TGTGCCAGCAGCGATGGGACAGGGCATAACTATGGCTACACCTTC. Translation gives CASSDGTGHNYGYTF.

The V gene is TRBV7-9, the J gene TRBJ1-2, with a possible D match to TRBD1 (6 bases). V dropped 5 bases and J dropped 1 base, with 14 bases sitting between them. CDR1 is SEHNR, CDR2 FQNEAQ, per germline (reference sequence). The length of the CDR3 is 15 residues. DNA for the CDR3: TGTGCCAGCAGCGTCGACAGGTTTATTAACTATGGCTACACCTTC. It encodes CASSVDRFINYGYTF.

The gene calls are TRBV7-3 and TRBJ2-1; 8 positions match TRBD2. V dropped 5 bases and J dropped 7; count of bases not matched to a gene: 10. Germline-derived CDR1 and CDR2 are SGHTA and FQGTGA. The CDR3 is made up of 15 amino acids. CDR3 sequence: CASSPRLAGLNEQFF. In DNA, the CDR3 is TGTGCCAGCAGCCCCCGATTAGCGGGACTTAATGAGCAGTTCTTC.

This chain uses TRBV4-2 with TRBJ1-2; 7 positions agree with TRBD1. CDR3 size: 13 residues. V lost 4 bases and J lost 8; bases outside the gene matches: 7. CDR1 and CDR2 from the germline V gene are LGHNA and YNFKEQ. CDR3 DNA sequence: TGTGCCAGCAGCCCCCGACAGGGTGGCGGCTACACCTTC. The encoded protein is CASSPRQGGGYTF.

The rearrangement links TRBV2 to TRBJ2-7; 7 bases are a match to TRBD1. The trim removed 4 bases at V and 7 bases at J, leaving 4 bases unmatched. The CDR3 is 12 residues long. Germline CDR1 SNHLY, CDR2 FYNNEI. The DNA for the CDR3 is TGTGCCAGCAGTGGAGGGGGCGAAGAGCAGTACTTC. Amino acids: CASSGGGEEQYF.